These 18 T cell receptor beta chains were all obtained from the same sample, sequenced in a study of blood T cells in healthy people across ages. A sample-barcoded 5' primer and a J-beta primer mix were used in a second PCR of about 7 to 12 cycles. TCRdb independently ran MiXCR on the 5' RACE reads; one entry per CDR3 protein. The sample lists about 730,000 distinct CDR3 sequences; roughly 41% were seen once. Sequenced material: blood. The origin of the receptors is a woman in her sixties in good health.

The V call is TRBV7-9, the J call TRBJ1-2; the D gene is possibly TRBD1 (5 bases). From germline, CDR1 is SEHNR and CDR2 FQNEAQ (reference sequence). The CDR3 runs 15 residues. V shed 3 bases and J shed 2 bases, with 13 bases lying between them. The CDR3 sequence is CASSLHDSQNYGYTF. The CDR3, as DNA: TGTGCCAGCAGCTTGCACGACAGCCAAAACTATGGCTACACCTTC. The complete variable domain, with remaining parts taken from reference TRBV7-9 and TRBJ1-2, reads DTGVSQNPRHKITKRGQNVTFRCDPISEHNRLYWYRQTLGQGPEFLTYFQNEAQLEKSRLLSDRFSAERPKGSFSTLEIQRTEQGDSAMYLCASSLHDSQNYGYTFGSGTRLTVV.

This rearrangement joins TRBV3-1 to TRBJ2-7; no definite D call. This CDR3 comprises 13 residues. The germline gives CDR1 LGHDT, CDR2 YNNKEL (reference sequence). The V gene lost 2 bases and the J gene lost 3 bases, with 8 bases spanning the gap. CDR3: CASSQFPSYEQYF. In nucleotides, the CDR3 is TGTGCCAGCAGCCAATTCCCCAGCTACGAGCAGTACTTC.

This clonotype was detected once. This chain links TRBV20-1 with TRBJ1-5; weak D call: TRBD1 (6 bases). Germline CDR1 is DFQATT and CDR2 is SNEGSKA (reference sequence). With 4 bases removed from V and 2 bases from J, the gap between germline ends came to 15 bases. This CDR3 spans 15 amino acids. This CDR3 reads CSATTTGQGNQPQHF. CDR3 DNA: TGCAGTGCTACCACCACAGGGCAGGGCAATCAGCCCCAGCATTTT.

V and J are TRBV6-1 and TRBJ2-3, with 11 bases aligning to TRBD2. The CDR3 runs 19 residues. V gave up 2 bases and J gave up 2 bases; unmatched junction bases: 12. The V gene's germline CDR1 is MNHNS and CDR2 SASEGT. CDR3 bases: TGTGCCAGCAGTGAAACAGTTACTAGCGGGAGAGAGACCACAGATACGCAGTATTTT. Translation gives CASSETVTSGRETTDTQYF.

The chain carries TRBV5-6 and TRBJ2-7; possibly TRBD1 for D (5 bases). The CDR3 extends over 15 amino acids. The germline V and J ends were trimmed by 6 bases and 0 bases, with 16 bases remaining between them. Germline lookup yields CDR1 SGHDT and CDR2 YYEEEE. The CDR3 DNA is TGTGCCAGCAACCACGACAGAACGAGCTCCTACGAGCAGTACTTC. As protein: CASNHDRTSSYEQYF. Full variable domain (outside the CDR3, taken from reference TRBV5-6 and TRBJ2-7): DAGVTQSPTHLIKTRGQQVTLRCSPKSGHDTVSWYQQALGQGPQFIFQYYEEEERQRGNFPDRFSGHQFPNYSSELNVNALLLGDSALYLCASNHDRTSSYEQYFGPGTRLTVT.

CDR3 sequence: CASSSHSDEQYF. The CDR3 DNA sequence: TGTGCCAGCAGTTCCCACAGCGACGAGCAGTACTTC. The genes are TRBV6-1 and TRBJ2-7, with D uncertain. Germline-derived CDR1 and CDR2 are MNHNS and SASEGT. This CDR3 contains 12 residues. V lost 5 bases to trimming and J lost 5 bases, with 10 bases between them.

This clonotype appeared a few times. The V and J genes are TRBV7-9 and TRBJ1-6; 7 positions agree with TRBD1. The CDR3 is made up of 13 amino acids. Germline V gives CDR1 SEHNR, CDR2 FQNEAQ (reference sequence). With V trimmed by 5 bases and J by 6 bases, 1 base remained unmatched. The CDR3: CASSGQVNSPLHF. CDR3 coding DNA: TGTGCCAGCAGCGGACAGGTTAATTCACCCCTCCACTTT.

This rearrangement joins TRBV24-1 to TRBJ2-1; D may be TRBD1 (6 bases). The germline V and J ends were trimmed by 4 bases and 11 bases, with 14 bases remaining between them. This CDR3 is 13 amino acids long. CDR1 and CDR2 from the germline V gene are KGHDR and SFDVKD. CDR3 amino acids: CATSDPTGPKQFF. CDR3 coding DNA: TGTGCCACCAGTGACCCCACAGGGCCCAAGCAGTTCTTC.

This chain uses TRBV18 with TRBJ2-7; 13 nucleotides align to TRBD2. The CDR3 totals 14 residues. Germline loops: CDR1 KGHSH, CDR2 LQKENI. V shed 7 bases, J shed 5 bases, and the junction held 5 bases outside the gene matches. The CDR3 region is CASFRTSGGHEQYF. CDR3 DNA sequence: TGTGCCAGCTTTAGGACTAGCGGGGGACACGAGCAGTACTTC.

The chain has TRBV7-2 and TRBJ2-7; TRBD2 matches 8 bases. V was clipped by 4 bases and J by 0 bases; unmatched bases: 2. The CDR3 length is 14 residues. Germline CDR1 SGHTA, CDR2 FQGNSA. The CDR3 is CASSSGGDSYEQYF. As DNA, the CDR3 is TGTGCCAGCAGCTCCGGGGGGGACTCCTACGAGCAGTACTTC.

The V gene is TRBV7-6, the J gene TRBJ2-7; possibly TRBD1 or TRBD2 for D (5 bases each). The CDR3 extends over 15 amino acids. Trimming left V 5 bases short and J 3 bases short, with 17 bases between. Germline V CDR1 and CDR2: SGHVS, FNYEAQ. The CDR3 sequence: CASSTGTRDFYEQYF. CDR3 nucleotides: TGTGCCAGCAGCACTGGGACCCGAGACTTCTACGAGCAGTACTTC.

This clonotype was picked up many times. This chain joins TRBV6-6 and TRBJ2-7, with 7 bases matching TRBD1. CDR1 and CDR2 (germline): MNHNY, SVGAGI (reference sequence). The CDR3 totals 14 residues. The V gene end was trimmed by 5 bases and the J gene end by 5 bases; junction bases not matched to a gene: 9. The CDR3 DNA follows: TGTGCCAGCAGTAACCCGACAGGGTGGCACGAGCAGTACTTC. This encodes CASSNPTGWHEQYF.

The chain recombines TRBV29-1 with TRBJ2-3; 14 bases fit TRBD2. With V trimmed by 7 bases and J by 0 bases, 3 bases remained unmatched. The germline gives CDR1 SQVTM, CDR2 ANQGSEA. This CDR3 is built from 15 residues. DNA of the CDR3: TGCAGCGCTGGGACTAGCGGGGGTAGCACAGATACGCAGTATTTT. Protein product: CSAGTSGGSTDTQYF.

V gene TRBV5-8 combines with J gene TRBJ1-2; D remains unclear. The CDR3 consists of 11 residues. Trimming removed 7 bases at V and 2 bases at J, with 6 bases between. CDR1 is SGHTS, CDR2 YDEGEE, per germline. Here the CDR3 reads CASAGNYGYTF. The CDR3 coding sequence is TGTGCCAGCGCAGGAAACTATGGCTACACCTTC.

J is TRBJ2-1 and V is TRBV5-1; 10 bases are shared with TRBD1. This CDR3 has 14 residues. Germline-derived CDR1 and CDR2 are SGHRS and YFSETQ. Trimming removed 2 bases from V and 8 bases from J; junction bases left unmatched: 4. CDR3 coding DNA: TGCGCCAGCAGCTTTCAGGACAGGGGGTATGAGCAGTTCTTC. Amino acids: CASSFQDRGYEQFF. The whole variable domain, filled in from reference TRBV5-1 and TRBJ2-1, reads KAGVTQTPRYLIKTRGQQVTLSCSPISGHRSVSWYQQTPGQGLQFLFEYFSETQRNKGNFPGRFSGRQFSNSRSEMNVSTLELGDSALYLCASSFQDRGYEQFFGPGTRLTVL.

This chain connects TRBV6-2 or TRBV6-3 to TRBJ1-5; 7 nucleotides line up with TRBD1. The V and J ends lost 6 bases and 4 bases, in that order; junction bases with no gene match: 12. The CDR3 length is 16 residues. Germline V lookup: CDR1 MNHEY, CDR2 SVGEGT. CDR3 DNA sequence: TGTGCCAGCAGGACAGGGACCGTCGTCGTTAATCAGCCCCAGCATTTT. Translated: CASRTGTVVVNQPQHF.

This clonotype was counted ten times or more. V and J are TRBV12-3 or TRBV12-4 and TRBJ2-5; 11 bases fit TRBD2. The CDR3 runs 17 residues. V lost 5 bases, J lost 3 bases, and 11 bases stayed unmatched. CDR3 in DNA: TGTGCCAGCAGTCCACGCTCCGGACTAGCGGGCAAAGAGACCCAGTACTTC. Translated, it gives CASSPRSGLAGKETQYF.

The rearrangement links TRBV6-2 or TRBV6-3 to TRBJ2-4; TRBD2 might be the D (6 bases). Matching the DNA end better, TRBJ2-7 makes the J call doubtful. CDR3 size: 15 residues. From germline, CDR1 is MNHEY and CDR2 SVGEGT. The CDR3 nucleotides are TGTGCCAGCAGTACCAAATGCGGGACTCCCTACGAGCAGTACTTC. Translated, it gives CASSTKCGTPYEQYF.